The entry below describes one T cell receptor beta chain. This sample was taken from a study of monozygotic twins with inflammatory bowel disease. From the 5' RACE reads, TCRdb lists one entry per CDR3 protein and no DNA. Seen in this sample are 170,000 or so distinct CDR3 sequences; the ten most common clones hold roughly 7%. Sequencing input: blood. The sequence was obtained from a human donor with ulcerative colitis or Crohn's disease, or a healthy co-twin of an affected twin (not recorded which).

The chain's CDR3 is CASSVGFQSSYNEQFF. This chain joins TRBV9 and TRBJ2-1. The CDR3 runs to 16 residues. Germline V gene data show CDR1 as SGDLS and CDR2 as YYNGEE. Based on the CDR3 plus reference TRBV9 and TRBJ2-1, the full variable domain is DSGVTQTPKHLITATGQRVTLRCSPRSGDLSVYWYQQSLDQGLQFLIQYYNGEERAKGNILERFSAQQFPDLHSELNLSSLELGDSALYFCASSVGFQSSYNEQFFGPGTRLTVL.